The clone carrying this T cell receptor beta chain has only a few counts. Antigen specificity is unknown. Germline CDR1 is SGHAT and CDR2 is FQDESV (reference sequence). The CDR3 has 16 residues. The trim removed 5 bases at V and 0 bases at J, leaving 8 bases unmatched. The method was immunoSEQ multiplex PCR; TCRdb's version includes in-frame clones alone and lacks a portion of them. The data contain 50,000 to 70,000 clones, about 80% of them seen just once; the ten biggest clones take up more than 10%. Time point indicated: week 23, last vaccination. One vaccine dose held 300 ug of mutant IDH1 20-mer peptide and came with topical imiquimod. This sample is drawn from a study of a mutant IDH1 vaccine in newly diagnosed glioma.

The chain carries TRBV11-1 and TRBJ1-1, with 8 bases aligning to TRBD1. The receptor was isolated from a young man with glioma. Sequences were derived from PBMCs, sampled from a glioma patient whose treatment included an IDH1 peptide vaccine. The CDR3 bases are TGTGCCAGCAGCACCGACAGGGGTTCATTGAACACTGAAGCTTTCTTT. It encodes CASSTDRGSLNTEAFF. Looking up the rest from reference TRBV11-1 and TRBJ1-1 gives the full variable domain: EAEVAQSPRYKITEKSQAVAFWCDPISGHATLYWYRQILGQGPELLVQFQDESVVDDSQLPKDRFSAERLKGVDSTLKIQPAELGDSAMYLCASSTDRGSLNTEAFFGQGTRLTVV.